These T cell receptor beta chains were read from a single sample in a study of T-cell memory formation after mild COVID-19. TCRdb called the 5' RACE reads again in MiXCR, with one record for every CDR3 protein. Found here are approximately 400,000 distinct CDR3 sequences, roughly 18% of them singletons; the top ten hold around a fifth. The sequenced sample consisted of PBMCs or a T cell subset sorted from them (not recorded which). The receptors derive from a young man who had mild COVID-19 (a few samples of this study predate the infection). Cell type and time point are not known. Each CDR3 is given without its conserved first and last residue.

CDR3 protein: AWSGQGEPEAF; V gene: TRBV30; J gene: TRBJ1-1; CDR3 length: 11
CDR3 protein: AIVSGRGNTEAF; V gene: TRBV10-3; J gene: TRBJ1-1; CDR3 length: 12
CDR3 protein: ASSQSGDSPLH; V gene: TRBV4-3; J gene: TRBJ1-6; CDR3 length: 11
CDR3 protein: ASSQDGSYGYT; V gene: TRBV4-3; J gene: TRBJ1-2; CDR3 length: 11
CDR3 protein: ASSPLSRTWVSYEQY; V gene: TRBV4-1; J gene: TRBJ2-7; CDR3 length: 15
CDR3 protein: ASSQVPQGRTEAF; V gene: TRBV3-1; J gene: TRBJ1-1; CDR3 length: 13
CDR3 protein: ASSPEGAPYEQY; V gene: TRBV5-1; J gene: TRBJ2-7; CDR3 length: 12
CDR3 protein: ASSQTPGGGNIQY; V gene: TRBV4-1; J gene: TRBJ2-4; CDR3 length: 13
CDR3 protein: AISEGDSTDTQY; V gene: TRBV10-3; J gene: TRBJ2-3; CDR3 length: 12
CDR3 protein: ASSQRLADYNEQF; V gene: TRBV4-2; J gene: TRBJ2-1; CDR3 length: 13
CDR3 protein: ASSIIWGTASGYT; V gene: TRBV19; J gene: TRBJ1-2; CDR3 length: 13